This TCR beta chain was profiled in a study of early T cells in non-severe SARS-CoV-2 infection. Each CDR3 protein gets one entry after TCRdb re-called the 5' RACE reads with MiXCR. The data contain around 78,000 distinct CDR3 sequences, roughly an eighth of them singletons. The CDR3 has 16 amino acids. Germline V lookup: CDR1 MGHRA, CDR2 YSYEKL. V shed 1 base and J shed 4 bases, with 14 bases lying between them. The receptor comes from an adult who was a healthcare worker with PCR-confirmed SARS-CoV-2 infection or an uninfected control (not recorded which). The sample comprised whole blood. This chain links TRBV4-1 with TRBJ2-1, with D perhaps assigned TRBD1 or TRBD2 (5 bases each). The CDR3 loop reads CASSQVAGTDYNEQFF. In nucleotides, the CDR3 is TGCGCCAGCAGCCAAGTCGCAGGGACGGATTACAATGAGCAGTTCTTC.